This T cell receptor (beta chain) was identified during a study of cytomegalovirus exposure and HLA in healthy donors. Only in-frame clones appear in the TCRdb table, and some are missing; sequencing was by immunoSEQ multiplex PCR. The sample yields 50,000 to 70,000 clones, over 85% seen once. In germline, CDR1 is MNHEY, CDR2 SVGAGI. This CDR3 region has 12 residues. After removal of 6 bases from V and 4 bases from J, the junction contained 1 base not matched to a gene. The roughly 120-subject validation cohort, separate from the roughly 700-subject first cohort, included the donors. This clonotype was obtained from a woman in her late teens or twenties in good health and CMV-seropositive. Input material: PBMCs. The V and J genes are TRBV6-5 and TRBJ2-3, with 7 bases lining up with TRBD2. This CDR3 reads CASRSGADTQYF. CDR3 in DNA: TGTGCCAGCAGGAGCGGGGCAGATACGCAGTATTTT.